These T cell receptor beta chains were read from a single sample in a study of blood T cell repertoires in COVID-19. Measured with immunoSEQ multiplex PCR; TCRdb has only the in-frame clones, and not every one. The sample holds roughly 340,000 clones; 88% are singletons and the top ten take 7.3%. The source material was peripheral blood. The receptors were sampled from a woman in her 70s with COVID-19, enrolled during active disease. The CDR3 runs from the conserved cysteine through the conserved F or W. The D gene is left open where the match is weak. Size is omitted from some rows. Given values are once, few, many or a class for expanded clones.

d_call | j_call | clone_size | cdr3_length | v_call | cdr3_aa | cdr3_nt
TRBD1 | TRBJ2-7 | - | 15 | TRBV6-5 | CASSYGTGPGWEQYF | TGTGCCAGCAGTTACGGGACAGGCCCCGGGTGGGAGCAGTACTTC
TRBD1 | TRBJ2-1 | - | 15 | TRBV19 | CASLRQGLFHNEQFF | TGTGCCAGTCTCCGACAGGGGCTGTTTCACAATGAGCAGTTCTTC
TRBD1 | TRBJ1-6 | - | 14 | TRBV6-5 | CASGTGQGGSPLHF | TGTGCCAGCGGGACGGGACAGGGGGGTTCACCCCTCCACTTT
TRBD2 | TRBJ2-1 | once | 15 | TRBV29-1 | CSGVGLAGKYNEQFF | TGCAGCGGTGTAGGGCTAGCGGGGAAGTACAATGAGCAGTTCTTC
- | TRBJ1-1 | - | 14 | TRBV3-1/TRBV3-2 | CASSPQGGDTEAFF | TGTGCCAGCAGCCCGCAGGGTGGCGACACTGAAGCTTTCTTT
- | TRBJ1-1 | - | 12 | TRBV6-5 | CALKRGTTEAFF | TGTGCCCTGAAACGGGGAACCACTGAAGCTTTCTTT
- | TRBJ2-3 | - | 15 | TRBV7-2 | CASSLQGGALDTQYF | TGTGCCAGCAGCTTACAAGGAGGGGCCTTAGATACGCAGTATTTT
- | TRBJ1-1 | - | 14 | TRBV2 | CASNLEQMNTEAFF | TGTGCCAGCAACTTGGAACAGATGAACACTGAAGCTTTCTTT
TRBD2 | TRBJ2-1 | - | 14 | TRBV19 | CASSIVGGSSEQFF | TGTGCCAGTAGTATCGTCGGCGGGAGCTCGGAGCAGTTCTTC
- | TRBJ2-7 | - | 11 | TRBV20-1 | CSARARGEQYF | TGCAGTGCTAGAGCAAGGGGTGAGCAGTACTTC
- | TRBJ1-2 | - | 12 | TRBV9 | CASSAGNIGYTF | TGTGCCAGCAGCGCGGGGAATATTGGCTACACCTTC
TRBD1 | TRBJ2-7 | - | 15 | TRBV5-1 | CASSLGDRDGNEQYF | TGCGCCAGCAGCCTCGGGGACAGGGATGGGAACGAGCAGTACTTC
TRBD1 | TRBJ2-1 | - | 14 | TRBV2 | CASMTDRGGNEQFF | TGTGCCAGCATGACTGACAGGGGAGGCAATGAGCAGTTCTTC
TRBD1 | TRBJ1-2 | - | 16 | TRBV15 | CATSRGQGAVNYGYTF | TGTGCCACCAGCAGAGGACAGGGAGCCGTTAACTATGGCTACACCTTC
- | TRBJ1-5 | - | 14 | TRBV10-3 | CAISESGEDQPQHF | TGTGCCATCAGTGAGTCCGGCGAGGATCAGCCCCAGCATTTT
TRBD2 | TRBJ2-7 | - | 17 | TRBV7-7 | CASSAGLAGGPRGEQYF | TGTGCCAGCAGCGCTGGACTAGCGGGGGGCCCCCGAGGGGAGCAGTACTTC